The rows below give T cell receptor beta chains drawn from one sample of a study of T cell changes during pregnancy in multiple sclerosis. Generated by immunoSEQ multiplex PCR, the TCRdb table keeps only in-frame clones and is missing some. The table has 40,000 or so clones, about 88% seen once. The specimen was CD8+ T cells from peripheral blood mononuclear cells, collected in the first trimester of pregnancy. The receptors derive from a female donor with multiple sclerosis, enrolled in a pregnancy study. CDR3s include the opening cysteine and the closing phenylalanine or tryptophan. Each record gives: clone size, V gene, J gene, D gene, CDR3 DNA, CDR3 protein. The D gene is left open where the match is weak. Some rows have no size entry. The others give once, few or many, or a class for an expanded clone.

clone_size: .; v_call: TRBV6-1; j_call: TRBJ2-3; d_call: TRBD2; cdr3_nt: TGTGCCAGCAGTGAAGCGCGGGGGGGTTACACAGATACGCAGTATTTT; cdr3_aa: CASSEARGGYTDTQYF
clone_size: medium-sized; v_call: TRBV5-6; j_call: TRBJ1-1; d_call: .; cdr3_nt: TGTGCCAGCAGCTCGGAGGGGTTAGTGAACACTGAAGCTTTCTTT; cdr3_aa: CASSSEGLVNTEAFF
clone_size: .; v_call: TRBV6-4; j_call: TRBJ2-1; d_call: TRBD2; cdr3_nt: TGTGCCAGCAGACCAGCGGGGGGGAAATACAATGAGCAGTTCTTC; cdr3_aa: CASRPAGGKYNEQFF
clone_size: .; v_call: TRBV29-1; j_call: TRBJ2-7; d_call: .; cdr3_nt: TGCAGCGTTGCACCGACAGGTGAAGCCTACGAGCAGTACTTC; cdr3_aa: CSVAPTGEAYEQYF
clone_size: .; v_call: TRBV7-6; j_call: TRBJ2-1; d_call: TRBD1; cdr3_nt: TGTGCCAGCAGCTTAGAATCCAGACAGGGTTTTAGTGAGCAGTTCTTC; cdr3_aa: CASSLESRQGFSEQFF
clone_size: .; v_call: TRBV7-9; j_call: TRBJ1-1; d_call: TRBD1; cdr3_nt: TGTGCCAGCAGCTTTGGACAGGGGAACACTGAAGCTTTCTTT; cdr3_aa: CASSFGQGNTEAFF
clone_size: .; v_call: TRBV6-5; j_call: TRBJ2-3; d_call: TRBD1; cdr3_nt: TGTGCCAGCACCTTAGCTCAAACAGGGGGTACGCAGTATTTT; cdr3_aa: CASTLAQTGGTQYF
clone_size: few; v_call: TRBV11-2; j_call: TRBJ1-1; d_call: .; cdr3_nt: TGTGCCAGCAGCTTAATCCGGGGATGGGACACTGAAGCTTTCTTT; cdr3_aa: CASSLIRGWDTEAFF
clone_size: .; v_call: TRBV7-9; j_call: TRBJ2-1; d_call: TRBD2; cdr3_nt: TGTGCCAGCAGCCATTTAAGGCCTAGCGGGGGGGCAGATGAGCAGTTCTTC; cdr3_aa: CASSHLRPSGGADEQFF
clone_size: .; v_call: TRBV4-1; j_call: TRBJ2-7; d_call: .; cdr3_nt: TGCGCCAGCAGCCCCCAGAGGGGGTCATCTTACGAGCAGTACTTC; cdr3_aa: CASSPQRGSSYEQYF
clone_size: .; v_call: TRBV4-3; j_call: TRBJ2-7; d_call: .; cdr3_nt: TGCGCCAGCAGCCAAGCTGGGGGGTCCACCTACGAGCAGTACTTC; cdr3_aa: CASSQAGGSTYEQYF
clone_size: .; v_call: TRBV9; j_call: TRBJ2-1; d_call: TRBD2; cdr3_nt: TGTGCCAGCAGCCCTCTCCCGACTAGCGGGGGGCCCAATGAGCAGTTCTTC; cdr3_aa: CASSPLPTSGGPNEQFF
clone_size: .; v_call: TRBV5-1; j_call: TRBJ1-1; d_call: .; cdr3_nt: TGCGCCAGCAGCTTGAAGGTAGGAGCCACTGAAGCTTTCTTT; cdr3_aa: CASSLKVGATEAFF
clone_size: .; v_call: TRBV2; j_call: TRBJ2-6; d_call: .; cdr3_nt: TGTGCCAGCGTGGGCACAGGGGGGGGCTCTGGGGCCAACGTCCTGACTTTC; cdr3_aa: CASVGTGGGSGANVLTF
clone_size: few; v_call: TRBV4-3; j_call: TRBJ2-5; d_call: TRBD2; cdr3_nt: TGCGCCAGCAGCCAGGATATAGCGGGGGGTGTGGAGACCCAGTACTTC; cdr3_aa: CASSQDIAGGVETQYF
clone_size: once; v_call: TRBV9; j_call: TRBJ2-2; d_call: .; cdr3_nt: TGTGCCAGCAGCGTTGGACAGTTCTTCGATGAGCTGTTTTTT; cdr3_aa: CASSVGQFFDELFF
clone_size: .; v_call: TRBV5-8; j_call: TRBJ1-5; d_call: TRBD1; cdr3_nt: TGTGCCAGCAGCGCGGGGGACAGGGGCGGCCCGCCCCAGCATTTT; cdr3_aa: CASSAGDRGGPPQHF
clone_size: .; v_call: TRBV6-1; j_call: TRBJ1-1; d_call: .; cdr3_nt: TGTGCCAGCAGGACCTGGGAGGCTATTACTGAAGCTTTCTTT; cdr3_aa: CASRTWEAITEAFF
clone_size: .; v_call: TRBV11-2; j_call: TRBJ1-1; d_call: .; cdr3_nt: TGTGCCAGCAGCCTGCAGGGTTACACTGAAGCTTTCTTT; cdr3_aa: CASSLQGYTEAFF
clone_size: .; v_call: TRBV9; j_call: TRBJ2-7; d_call: TRBD2; cdr3_nt: TGTGCCAGCAGCGAAAGCGGGGGGCACTACGAGCAGTACTTC; cdr3_aa: CASSESGGHYEQYF
clone_size: .; v_call: TRBV6-5; j_call: TRBJ2-7; d_call: TRBD1; cdr3_nt: TGTGCCAGCAGTTACGGGACAGGGGGCTTCTACGAGCAGTACTTC; cdr3_aa: CASSYGTGGFYEQYF
clone_size: .; v_call: TRBV14; j_call: TRBJ2-1; d_call: .; cdr3_nt: TGTGCCAGCACCCCTGTTAGTAGCAATGAGCAGTTCTTC; cdr3_aa: CASTPVSSNEQFF
clone_size: .; v_call: TRBV12-5; j_call: TRBJ1-5; d_call: .; cdr3_nt: TGTGCTAGTGGTTTGGAGGACCTGAGGGCTCAGCCCCAGCATTTT; cdr3_aa: CASGLEDLRAQPQHF
clone_size: .; v_call: TRBV18; j_call: TRBJ2-3; d_call: .; cdr3_nt: TGTGCCAGCTCACCGACACAGGGTGCAGATACGCAGTATTTT; cdr3_aa: CASSPTQGADTQYF
clone_size: once; v_call: TRBV9; j_call: TRBJ2-5; d_call: TRBD1; cdr3_nt: TGTGCCAGCAGCACTGACAGGGGGCGAGAGACCCAGTACTTC; cdr3_aa: CASSTDRGRETQYF
clone_size: .; v_call: TRBV6-5; j_call: TRBJ2-2; d_call: TRBD1; cdr3_nt: TGTGCCAGCAGTTACTCGCACAGGGGGTCAGACGGGGAGCTGTTTTTT; cdr3_aa: CASSYSHRGSDGELFF
clone_size: .; v_call: TRBV6-5; j_call: TRBJ2-1; d_call: .; cdr3_nt: TGTGCCAGCAGAATCCGGGGGTACTACAATGAGCAGTTCTTC; cdr3_aa: CASRIRGYYNEQFF
clone_size: .; v_call: TRBV19; j_call: TRBJ1-2; d_call: TRBD1; cdr3_nt: TGTGCCAGTAGTATAGACGGGACAGGTCTAAGGGCGAACTATGGCTACACCTTC; cdr3_aa: CASSIDGTGLRANYGYTF
clone_size: .; v_call: TRBV25-1; j_call: TRBJ2-7; d_call: TRBD1; cdr3_nt: TGTGCCAGCAGTCCGGACAGGAACGAGCAGTACTTC; cdr3_aa: CASSPDRNEQYF